The entry below describes one T cell receptor beta chain. A second PCR, run for roughly 7 to 11 cycles, used a sample-barcoded 5' primer plus a J-beta primer mix. TCRdb re-analysed the 5' RACE reads in MiXCR, keeping a single row per CDR3 protein. The data contain about 380,000 distinct CDR3 sequences, 50% to 60% of them singletons. V gave up 3 bases and J gave up 4 bases; unmatched junction bases: 11. CDR3 length equals 16 residues. All donors came from Russia, were Caucasian and healthy, and spanned ages about 6 to 90. Every donor contributed ten milliliters of peripheral blood by blood draw. Per individual sample, total RNA of at least 6 micrograms was extracted. This sample is drawn from a study of blood T cells in healthy people across ages.

The sequenced material came from blood. V gene TRBV12-3 or TRBV12-4 combines with J gene TRBJ1-1; TRBD1 matches 7 bases. This clonotype was obtained from a man aged 60-69 years in good health. This chain's CDR3 is CASSFALGQGGTEAFF. For the CDR3, the DNA is TGTGCCAGCAGTTTCGCTTTGGGTCAGGGGGGCACTGAAGCTTTCTTT.